This T cell receptor beta chain was obtained from a study of CD8+ T cells in alopecia areata. General study findings and limits: Besides other cells, scalp samples also yield sequences of resident alphabeta T cells from normal skin. Alopecia totalis/universalis scalp especially showed more expanded CD8+ clones than normal scalp. Against the mouse data, patients shared TCRs less clearly, possibly for HLA reasons.

Of note for this clone: Its antigen is still unknown.

Sorting of CD4+ and CD8+ T cells was performed on PBMCs. It was cDNA, reverse transcribed from extracted RNA, that served as the sequencing template. The protocol was immunoSEQ multiplex PCR, while the TCRdb copy is restricted to in-frame clones and leaves out a portion. The table has 130,000 to 150,000 clones, more than 55% seen once. The TCR was taken from a human donor in good health. Sequencing input: CD8+ T cells sorted from blood.

This CDR3 is CASARGGTEAFF. The CDR3 nucleotides are TGCGCCAGCGCCCGGGGGGGCACTGAAGCTTTCTTT. The chain carries TRBV4-1 and TRBJ1-1; D is perhaps TRBD1 (5 bases). Germline assignment: CDR1 MGHRA and CDR2 YSYEKL. V was trimmed by 8 bases and J by 4 bases, leaving 11 bases between them. The CDR3 loop spans 12 amino acids.